This T cell receptor (beta chain) comes out of a study of T-cell memory formation after mild COVID-19. There are many counts of this clonotype. TCRdb re-derived calls from the 5' RACE reads in MiXCR, one entry per CDR3 protein. The sample includes around 130,000 distinct CDR3 sequences, about 17% of them seen just once. This CDR3 region has 14 residues. CDR1 SEHNR and CDR2 FQNEAQ come from the germline V gene (reference sequence). J gave up 4 bases and V 2 bases, and 4 bases lay outside the gene matches. The chain has TRBV7-9 and TRBJ2-5; 7 nucleotides agree with TRBD2. This clonotype originated in an adult woman who had mild COVID-19 (a few samples of this study predate the infection). Cell type and time point are not known. Sequences were obtained from PBMCs or a T cell subset sorted from them (not recorded which). The CDR3 coding sequence is TGTGCCAGCAGCTTATCGACTAGCCGAGAGACCCAGTACTTC. Amino acid sequence: CASSLSTSRETQYF.